This T cell receptor (beta chain) was profiled in a study of cytotoxic CD8 clonotypes in ibrutinib-treated CLL. Study details: After median approximately 74 months, approximately 14 stayed in remission, some twelve progressed; responses roughly 25 partial, 2 complete.

A note on this clone: Its antigen is not identified.

Germline V gene lookup returns CDR1 MGHRA and CDR2 YSYEKL. Trimming at V came to 3 bases and at J to 1 base, leaving 8 bases not matched to a gene. This CDR3 is built from 17 residues. Assay: immunoSEQ multiplex PCR; the TCRdb copy retains only in-frame clones and omits some. Here the sample spans about 300,000 clones, roughly 70% being singletons. Study observations and caveats: Baseline clonality was higher than in age-matched healthy donors and moved in step with circulating CD8+ T-cell counts.

The J gene is TRBJ2-1, the V gene TRBV4-1, with 8 bases identical to TRBD1. This receptor was obtained from a human donor with chronic lymphocytic leukemia. The source was PBMCs, collected after 36 months of ibrutinib treatment. The CDR3 loop is CASSQPRQGRSYNEQFF. The DNA for the CDR3 is TGCGCCAGCAGCCAGCCCCGACAGGGGAGGTCCTACAATGAGCAGTTCTTC.